This TCR beta chain was recorded in a study of blood T cell repertoires in COVID-19. Looking at the study overall: Sample material is recorded as cDNA or gDNA derived from T cells, B-cell-depleted T cells, or PBMCs.

Clones were read by immunoSEQ multiplex PCR, and TCRdb kept only the in-frame ones, dropping some. The sample gives fewer than 500,000 clones, 70% to 85% of which show up once; roughly 1.1% is in the top ten. The sequence was collected from a human donor with acute or convalescent COVID-19. The donor label of this sample is uncertain. Sequencing input: peripheral blood.

Here the CDR3 reads CASSYGELPLHF. CDR3 bases: TGTGCCAGCAGCTACGGAGAGTTACCCCTCCACTTT. J is TRBJ1-6 and V is TRBV5-6; D is ambiguous. Germline CDR1 and CDR2: SGHDT and YYEEEE. The CDR3 contains 12 residues. V lost 3 bases and J lost 12, with 10 bases in between.